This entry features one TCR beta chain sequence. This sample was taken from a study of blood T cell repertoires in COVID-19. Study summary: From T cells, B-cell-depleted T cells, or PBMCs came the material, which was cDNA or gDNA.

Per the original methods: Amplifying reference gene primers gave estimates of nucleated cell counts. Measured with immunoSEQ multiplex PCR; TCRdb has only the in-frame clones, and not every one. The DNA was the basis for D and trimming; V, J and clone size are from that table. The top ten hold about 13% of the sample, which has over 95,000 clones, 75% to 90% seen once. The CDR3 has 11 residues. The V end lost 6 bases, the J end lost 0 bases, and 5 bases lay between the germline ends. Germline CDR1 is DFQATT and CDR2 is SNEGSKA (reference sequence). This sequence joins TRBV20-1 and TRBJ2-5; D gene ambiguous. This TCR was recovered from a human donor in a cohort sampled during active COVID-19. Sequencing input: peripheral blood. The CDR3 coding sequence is TGCAGTGCCCCGTACCAAGAGACCCAGTACTTC. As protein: CSAPYQETQYF.